This T cell receptor (beta chain) originates from a study of T cells in Graves' hyperthyroidism and ophthalmopathy (dated by TCRdb to the late 2010s). About the investigation overall: Peripheral blood samples were taken at initial diagnosis, before any treatment was given. To identify TCR V-J signatures that set the groups apart, the researchers used a discovery cohort of 100 patients, made up of around 42 with Graves' ophthalmopathy and 55 to 65 with stable Graves' hyperthyroidism. An independent validation cohort of around 19 hyperthyroidism patients and 17 patients who later progressed to ophthalmopathy tested prospective prediction of ophthalmopathy. The paper reports TCR Vbeta CDR3 sequencing of more than 120 peripheral blood samples: some 41 ophthalmopathy, about 75 hyperthyroidism and around 17 progressor patients. After blood sampling, hyperthyroidism patients were treated with methimazole at a starting dose of 30 mg daily, and ophthalmopathy patients were treated with high-dose intravenous methylprednisolone. In several Graves' hyperthyroidism patients, the study also compared T-cell repertoires from thyroid tissue with T-cell repertoires from blood. The 85 to 100 discovery patients were randomly split 7:3 into training and test sets.

The CDR3 has 15 amino acids, counting the end cysteine and phenylalanine. The retained sequence is limited to the CDR3, 45 bases, with the frame set at the first base. V loses 6 bases of germline sequence and J loses 3 bases, and the interval between the two ends is 18 bases. Via the germline V gene, CDR1 is MDHEN and CDR2 SYDVKM. The hyperthyroidism patients were between 18 and 65 years old and newly diagnosed, with a disease duration of less than 2 months. Exclusion was applied to patients with uncontrolled infections, other autoimmune diseases, pregnancy or lactation. Diagnoses were based on clinical symptoms, serum thyroxine and TRAb, thyroid ultrasound and orbital computed tomography. For progressor patients, blood was drawn at the first diagnosis of hyperthyroidism, before any ophthalmopathy symptoms had appeared. PBMCs were separated from over 9 ml of fresh peripheral blood using Ficoll-Paque density gradient centrifugation. Progressor patients were first diagnosed with Graves' hyperthyroidism and then developed ophthalmopathy during follow-up. Trizol reagent was used to extract total RNA, and RNA quality was then checked on an Agilent 2100 Bioanalyzer.

Overall study outcomes, separate from this receptor: No statistical method was used to fix the sample size in advance, and group allocation was not hidden from the investigators. A 13 V-J signature model separated ophthalmopathy from stable hyperthyroidism, with approximately 86% sensitivity and 81.08% specificity in cross-validation and 80%/75% in testing. In validation, the model predicted progression to ophthalmopathy a median of about 5.9 months before onset, with about 64% sensitivity and about 72% specificity. Most expanded thyroid clonotypes (frequency above 0.001) were also detected in blood, a finding suggesting that blood repertoires may reflect thyroid immune responses.

With respect to this clonotype: The target of this receptor is not known. The record has no base qualities; no much larger clone is one base away.

The TCR beta CDR3 regions were amplified from the RNA transcripts. The TCR CDR3 was subjected to a first round of RT-PCR using the HTBI primer set and the Qiagen OneStep RT-PCR kit. The libraries were constructed in a second round of multiplex PCR and then size-selected and purified. Libraries were sequenced paired-end with 100 bp reads on an Illumina HiSeq2000. For the original study's pipeline: SOAPnuke was used to process the raw data, removing reads that contained adapters or uncalled bases, had a mean Phred below 15, or lacked an exact match to the constant primer or identifier. High-quality paired reads were merged using COPE v1.2.5, and each unique nucleotide sequence was defined as a clonotype. Clonotypes were aligned to IMGT TRBV, TRBD and TRBJ reference segments using MiTCR v1.1. Only V-J combinations with frequency above 0.0001, covering 99% to 99.2% of repertoires, were analysed. A TCS score was defined as the ratio between F50 (clonal expansion) and ExV (chaos), using BLOSUM62-based TCRdist between CDR3 peptides within each V-J. Welch's t-statistics and random forest reduced approximately 520 V-J features to 10 to 15, which were used in a naive Bayes classifier (R e1071). Starting from the raw public reads, TCRdb applied fastp trimming at Q25, assembled clones with MiXCR and retained in-frame beta chains. One record per CDR3 amino acid sequence lists the most common genes and DNA. It is TCRdb's table, rather than the study itself, that gives the V and J calls and clone size. The sample records a few hundred thousand distinct CDR3 sequences, more than 15% of which are singletons. Of the sample, 25% to 35% is held by the ten largest clones.

This chain is built from TRBV28 and TRBJ2-7; the D segment could be TRBD2, given 6 matching bases. Sequencing was done on a sample of blood. The clonotype comes from a woman in her late teens or twenties with Graves' hyperthyroidism that later progressed to Graves' ophthalmopathy. The DNA is TGTGCCAGCAGCCGACGGGGGATACACCTCTACGAGCAGTACTTC. It translates to CASSRRGIHLYEQYF.